What follows are 4 T cell receptor beta chains derived from one specimen sequenced in a study of T cell responses to AZD1222 COVID-19 vaccine. Repertoires were generated with immunoSEQ multiplex PCR, while TCRdb's copy carries only in-frame clones and drops some. The table has 150,000 to 160,000 clones, 90% seen once; the top ten hold 1.8%. The input for sequencing was peripheral blood, taken on day 0 of AZD1222 vaccination. Receptor source: an adult in good health.

This clone is a singleton in its sample. V is TRBV28 and J is TRBJ2-1, with D possibly being TRBD2 (6 bases). The length of the CDR3 is 12 residues. The germline CDR1 and CDR2 sequences are MDHEN and SYDVKM. The germline V and J ends were trimmed by 9 bases and 10 bases, with 16 bases remaining between them. The CDR3: CARPASGGEQFF. CDR3 coding DNA: TGTGCCAGACCCGCGAGCGGAGGGGAGCAGTTCTTC.

V is TRBV12-3 or TRBV12-4 and J is TRBJ1-1; D uncertain. The CDR3 totals 10 residues. V gave up 11 bases and J gave up 3 bases, with 7 bases separating them. The CDR3 DNA is TGTGCCTGCGGGGACACTGAAGCTTTCTTT. Its translation: CACGDTEAFF.

The genes are TRBV28 and TRBJ1-3; TRBD1 might be the D (6 bases). CDR1 is MDHEN, CDR2 SYDVKM, per germline. This CDR3 region has 17 residues. Trimming took off 7 bases at V and 2 bases at J, with 21 bases between the two ends. CDR3 amino acids: CASTPQGRSATGNTIYF. The CDR3 DNA sequence: TGTGCCAGCACACCACAGGGACGGTCCGCGACTGGAAACACCATATATTTT.

The V gene is TRBV28, the J gene TRBJ1-2; D remains ambiguous. This CDR3 has 16 residues. Germline-derived CDR1 and CDR2 are MDHEN and SYDVKM. V was cut by 3 bases and J by 1 base, with 15 bases left in between. CDR3 sequence: CASSFRAWRNNYGYTF. CDR3 DNA sequence: TGTGCCAGCAGTTTCCGGGCCTGGCGGAATAACTATGGCTACACCTTC.